The 31 T cell receptor beta chains below were found in one sample sequenced in a study of blood T cell repertoires in COVID-19. The repertoire was sequenced with immunoSEQ multiplex PCR; TCRdb's copy has only in-frame clones and lacks some. The sample shows roughly 11,000 clones, 85% of them seen only once. The sequenced sample consisted of peripheral blood. These receptors were collected from a human donor in a cohort sampled during active COVID-19.

V gene TRBV12-3 or TRBV12-4 combines with J gene TRBJ2-2; D may be TRBD2 (5 bases). V dropped 2 bases and J dropped 5 bases, with 6 bases sitting between them. This CDR3 is built from 13 residues. CDR3 protein: CASSLRETGELFF. CDR3 DNA sequence: TGTGCCAGCAGTTTAAGGGAGACCGGGGAGCTGTTTTTT.

The J gene is TRBJ2-2, the V gene TRBV7-2; the match to TRBD2 covers 7 bases. CDR1 is SGHTA, CDR2 FQGNSA, per germline. The CDR3 runs to 16 residues. V gave up 4 bases and J gave up 7 bases; unmatched junction bases: 12. The CDR3 sequence: CASSWALAVRGGELFF. The CDR3, as DNA: TGTGCCAGCAGCTGGGCCCTAGCGGTCCGGGGCGGGGAGCTGTTTTTT. Drawing the rest from reference TRBV7-2 and TRBJ2-2, the complete variable domain is GAGVSQSPSNKVTEKGKDVELRCDPISGHTALYWYRQSLGQGLEFLIYFQGNSAPDKSGLPSDRFSAERTGGSVSTLTIQRTQQEDSAVYLCASSWALAVRGGELFFGEGSRLTVL.

The chain couples TRBV6-5 to TRBJ1-5, with a weak D call TRBD1 (5 bases). Trimming stripped 5 bases from V and 2 bases from J, with 10 bases between. The germline CDR1 and CDR2 sequences are MNHEY and SVGAGI. CDR3 length: 14 residues. The CDR3: CASSRDSGNQPQHF. The DNA for the CDR3 is TGTGCCAGCAGTAGAGACAGTGGCAATCAGCCCCAGCATTTT.

This clone was detected once. CDR3 nucleotide sequence: TGTGCCAGCAGTGACAGGGGGCTTGGCTACACCTTC. This translates into CASSDRGLGYTF. The J gene is TRBJ1-2, the V gene TRBV27; 10 nucleotides align to TRBD1. With 5 bases clipped from V and 7 bases from J, the junction kept 1 base outside the gene matches. Per the germline V gene, CDR1 is MNHEY and CDR2 is SMNVEV (reference sequence). The CDR3 contains 12 residues.

The genes are TRBV29-1 and TRBJ2-1; tentatively, D is TRBD1 or TRBD2 (5 bases each). This CDR3 comprises 14 residues. CDR1 is SQVTM and CDR2 is ANQGSEA in the germline V gene. Trimming shortened V by 7 bases and J by 4 bases, and 17 bases separated the two germline ends. In DNA, the CDR3 is TGCAGCGCTGAGGGCAGGGCCCAGTACAATGAGCAGTTCTTC. Translation: CSAEGRAQYNEQFF.

This chain connects TRBV11-2 to TRBJ2-1, with 10 bases matching TRBD2. The CDR3 spans 16 residues. Germline assignment: CDR1 SGHAT and CDR2 FQNNGV. V shed 3 bases, J shed 7 bases, and the junction held 9 bases outside the gene matches. CDR3 sequence (DNA): TGTGCCAGCAGCTTGAATCGGGCTAGCGGGGGAAATGAGCAGTTCTTC. It codes for CASSLNRASGGNEQFF.

The V gene is TRBV3-1 (or the pseudogene TRBV3-2), the J gene TRBJ2-5, with 12 bases matching TRBD2. J gave up 3 bases and V 1 base, and 3 bases lay outside the gene matches. Per the germline V gene, CDR1 is LGHDT and CDR2 is YNNKEL (reference sequence). The CDR3 loop spans 16 amino acids. CDR3 in amino acids: CASSQGTSGVKETQYF. The CDR3 bases are TGTGCCAGCAGCCAAGGGACTAGCGGGGTGAAAGAGACCCAGTACTTC.

This chain joins TRBV9 and TRBJ1-6; perhaps TRBD1 as D (6 bases). The V gene's germline CDR1 is SGDLS and CDR2 YYNGEE. There are 12 residues in the CDR3. The germline V and J ends were trimmed by 3 bases and 10 bases, with 8 bases remaining between them. The CDR3 nucleotides are TGTGCCAGCAGCGCCCAGGGGTCACCCCTCCACTTT. Translated, it gives CASSAQGSPLHF.

The V gene is TRBV12-2, the J gene TRBJ2-7; TRBD1, the D gene given by the table, was not confirmed from the DNA. TRBV12-2 is tagged as a pseudogene. The CDR3 has 16 amino acids. CDR3 in DNA: TGTGCAAGTCGCTTATTAGGGGGACAGGGGTTCCACGAGCAGTACTTC. It specifies CASRLLGGQGFHEQYF.

In this sample, this clone turned up once. The chain links TRBV30 to TRBJ1-1; 10 bases agree with TRBD1. With V trimmed by 0 bases and J by 10 bases, 8 bases remained unmatched. This CDR3 has 14 amino acids. CDR1 and CDR2 (germline): GTSNPN, SVGIG (reference sequence). The CDR3 region has the DNA TGTGCCTGGAGTGTTTTAGGGACAGGGGTGGGAGCTTTCTTT. Its protein is CAWSVLGTGVGAFF.

The chain uses TRBV19 and TRBJ2-3; the match to TRBD1 covers 9 bases. The germline gives CDR1 LNHDA, CDR2 SQIVND (reference sequence). V shed 3 bases and J 1 base; nucleotides not matched to a gene: 8. CDR3 length: 17 residues. This chain's CDR3 is CASSILKQGAGTDTQYF. The CDR3 coding sequence is TGTGCCAGTAGTATCTTAAAACAGGGGGCTGGCACAGATACGCAGTATTTT.

The V gene is TRBV15, the J gene TRBJ2-3; 14 bases are a match to TRBD2. Trimming at V came to 4 bases and at J to 1 base, leaving 4 bases not matched to a gene. CDR3 size: 17 residues. Germline V gene sequence: CDR1 LNHNV, CDR2 YYDKDF (reference sequence). The CDR3 protein is CATSKRLAGGGTDTQYF. The DNA for the CDR3 is TGTGCCACCAGCAAGAGACTAGCGGGGGGGGGCACAGATACGCAGTATTTT.

The chain joins TRBV4-3 to TRBJ2-3; weak D call: TRBD2 (7 bases). V was pared by 0 bases and J by 4 bases, with 11 bases between. From germline, CDR1 is LGHNA and CDR2 YSLEER. CDR3 length: 15 residues. The CDR3 spells CASSQEGGGPDTQYF. The CDR3 DNA follows: TGCGCCAGCAGCCAAGAAGGGGGGGGACCAGATACGCAGTATTTT.

This chain uses TRBV4-2 with TRBJ2-3, with 8 bases aligning to TRBD1. V gave up 0 bases and J gave up 5 bases; unmatched junction bases: 4. This CDR3 comprises 15 residues. Germline-derived CDR1 and CDR2 are LGHNA and YNFKEQ. CDR3 region: CASSQEDRERDTQYF. CDR3 in DNA: TGTGCCAGCAGCCAAGAGGACAGGGAGAGAGATACGCAGTATTTT.

This chain links TRBV5-1 with TRBJ1-5, with 8 bases aligning to TRBD1. In germline, CDR1 is SGHRS, CDR2 YFSETQ. This CDR3 comprises 15 residues. With V trimmed by 0 bases and J by 6 bases, 5 bases remained unmatched. The CDR3 DNA reads TGCGCCAGCAGCTTGGTCCCAGGGGGCCTTCAGCCCCAGCATTTT. It yields the protein CASSLVPGGLQPQHF.

DNA for the CDR3: TGTGCCAGCAGTCTAAGTGGGGAGGAAAAACTGTTTTTT. It codes for CASSLSGEEKLFF. The chain uses TRBV25-1 and TRBJ1-4, with D unclear. Germline CDR1 reads MGHDK; CDR2 reads SYGVNS. Trimming removed 5 bases at V and 8 bases at J, with 12 bases between. The CDR3 consists of 13 residues.

The genes are TRBV5-1 and TRBJ2-1; TRBD2 matches 13 bases. CDR1 is SGHRS, CDR2 YFSETQ, per germline. The V gene end was trimmed by 5 bases and the J gene end by 8 bases; junction bases not matched to a gene: 13. The CDR3 consists of 17 residues. Here the CDR3 reads CASSHQRLAGGQDEQFF. Written as DNA, the CDR3 is TGCGCCAGCAGTCACCAGCGACTAGCGGGAGGCCAGGATGAGCAGTTCTTC.

The rearrangement joins TRBV29-1 to TRBJ1-2; 10 nucleotides match TRBD1. The ends lost 8 bases at V and 6 bases at J; junction bases unmatched: 12. Germline lookup yields CDR1 SQVTM and CDR2 ANQGSEA. There are 14 residues in the CDR3. Here the CDR3 DNA reads TGCAGCTCAGACAGGGGGCTATCGTCAAATGGCTACACCTTC. It encodes CSSDRGLSSNGYTF.

DNA for the CDR3: TGTGCCAGCAGCTGGGGGGGGCCTCCCTCCTACAATGAGCAGTTCTTC. The encoded protein is CASSWGGPPSYNEQFF. V gene TRBV11-1 combines with J gene TRBJ2-1; a weak D match, TRBD2 (7 bases). The CDR3 has 16 amino acids. Per the germline V gene, CDR1 is SGHAT and CDR2 is FQDESV (reference sequence). The V gene lost 4 bases and the J gene lost 0 bases, with 13 bases spanning the gap.

This rearrangement joins TRBV5-1 to TRBJ2-2; 11 bases match TRBD2. Germline CDR1 is SGHRS and CDR2 is YFSETQ. V trimming: 0 bases; J trimming: 5 bases; junction bases outside the gene matches: 6. CDR3 length equals 17 residues. The DNA for the CDR3 is TGCGCCAGCAGCTTGGTTAGCGGGGGGGCCTTTACCGGGGAGCTGTTTTTT. It encodes CASSLVSGGAFTGELFF.

The V gene is TRBV6-5, the J gene TRBJ2-7; TRBD1 matches at 9 bases. The CDR3 totals 15 residues. V gave up 6 bases and J gave up 4 bases; unmatched junction bases: 10. From germline, CDR1 is MNHEY and CDR2 SVGAGI. The CDR3 DNA sequence: TGTGCCAGCAGATCAGGGGGGACAGGGAAATACGAGCAGTACTTC. It specifies CASRSGGTGKYEQYF.

This clone has just one count. The V call is TRBV6-2 or TRBV6-3, the J call TRBJ1-2, with TRBD1 matching over 9 bases. V shed 5 bases and J 1 base; nucleotides not matched to a gene: 5. Germline CDR1 MNHEY, CDR2 SVGEGT. The CDR3 has 15 residues. CDR3 sequence: CASSDTGGDNYGYTF. For the CDR3, the DNA is TGTGCCAGCAGTGATACAGGGGGCGATAACTATGGCTACACCTTC.

By proportion, this clone is medium-sized. This chain links TRBV2 with TRBJ1-2; 7 bases are a match to TRBD1. Germline-derived CDR1 and CDR2 are SNHLY and FYNNEI. Losses at the gene ends were 2 bases for V and 10 bases for J; bases not matched to a gene: 4. The CDR3 spans 12 residues. CDR3: CASSERGPAYTF. CDR3 in DNA: TGTGCCAGCAGTGAAAGGGGGCCAGCCTACACCTTC.

The chain is built from TRBV19 and TRBJ2-7; tentatively, D is TRBD1 (5 bases). Germline-derived CDR1 and CDR2 are LNHDA and SQIVND (reference sequence). The CDR3 extends over 14 amino acids. The V gene lost 3 bases and the J gene lost 5 bases, with 14 bases spanning the gap. CDR3 region: CASSIWGRSDEQYF. CDR3 nucleotides: TGTGCCAGTAGTATTTGGGGCCGGTCAGACGAGCAGTACTTC.

Notes on this clone: The junction does not match germline at one end; this may be a read error. The V gene is TRBV6-1, the J gene TRBJ2-3; 10 bases align to TRBD1. The CDR3 has 17 amino acids. Germline lookup yields CDR1 MNHNS and CDR2 SASEGT. DNA for the CDR3: TGTGCCAGCAGTAAAGCCGGGACAGGGGTTAGAGTAGATACGCAGTATTTT. Its protein product is CASSKAGTGVRVDTQYF.

This chain joins TRBV19 and TRBJ1-1; D gene unclear. There are 14 residues in the CDR3. Trimming shortened V by 3 bases and J by 0 bases, and 8 bases separated the two germline ends. Germline CDR1 LNHDA, CDR2 SQIVND (reference sequence). The DNA of the CDR3 is TGTGCCAGTAGTATTTACGGTTTGAACACTGAAGCTTTCTTT. Amino acids: CASSIYGLNTEAFF. Variable domain in full (rest from reference TRBV19 and TRBJ1-1): DGGITQSPKYLFRKEGQNVTLSCEQNLNHDAMYWYRQDPGQGLRLIYYSQIVNDFQKGDIAEGYSVSREKKESFPLTVTSAQKNPTAFYLCASSIYGLNTEAFFGQGTRLTVV.

This clone came up once. This chain uses TRBV29-1 with TRBJ2-7; perhaps TRBD2 as D (6 bases). The ends were cut back, 4 bases at V and 3 bases at J, with 13 bases in the middle. This CDR3 has 13 residues. The germline V gene has CDR1 SQVTM and CDR2 ANQGSEA. In nucleotides, the CDR3 is TGCAGCGTTGTTGGGGGGAAAGGCTACGAGCAGTACTTC. Protein: CSVVGGKGYEQYF.

CDR3 sequence reads: CASSLTRDRNTGELFF. The CDR3 DNA reads TGTGCCAGCAGCTTGACCCGGGACAGGAACACCGGGGAGCTGTTTTTT. The chain recombines TRBV11-2 with TRBJ2-2; 7 positions match TRBD1. Unmatched junction bases numbered 5, after V lost 3 bases and J lost 1 base. Germline assignment: CDR1 SGHAT and CDR2 FQNNGV. The CDR3 sequence is 16 residues long.

The chain is built from TRBV3-1 (or the pseudogene TRBV3-2) and TRBJ2-7, with 9 bases identical to TRBD2. This CDR3 region has 16 residues. V lost 1 base, J lost 1 base, and 5 bases stayed unmatched. CDR1 is LGHDT, CDR2 YNNKEL, per germline (reference sequence). CDR3 sequence (DNA): TGTGCCAGCAGCCAAGGGGGACTAGCCGGTTCCTACGAGCAGTACTTC. Its translation: CASSQGGLAGSYEQYF.

This sequence joins TRBV7-2 and TRBJ1-1; D remains ambiguous. With 4 bases removed from V and 6 bases from J, the gap between germline ends came to 18 bases. The length of the CDR3 is 15 residues. CDR1 is SGHTA and CDR2 is FQGNSA in the germline V gene. The CDR3, as DNA: TGTGCCAGCAGCTACCGGGTTACCCTTACCGCTGAAGCTTTCTTT. Protein product: CASSYRVTLTAEAFF.

The chain is built from TRBV7-9 and TRBJ1-1; TRBD1 matches 9 bases. The CDR3 is made up of 15 amino acids. Germline loops: CDR1 SEHNR, CDR2 FQNEAQ (reference sequence). V shed 5 bases and J 4 bases; nucleotides not matched to a gene: 8. CDR3 loop: CASSGPGTGSTEAFF. The CDR3 DNA sequence: TGTGCCAGCAGCGGCCCCGGGACAGGGTCCACTGAAGCTTTCTTT.